The sequence of this TCR beta chain was determined in a study of cytomegalovirus exposure and HLA in healthy donors. The PCR contained 60 Vbeta and 13 Jbeta primers. The table came from immunoSEQ multiplex PCR; TCRdb's copy has only in-frame clones and leaves some out. Here the sample spans roughly 150,000 clones, approximately 80% being singletons. Material: PBMCs. The clonotype was recovered from a male donor in good health and CMV-seronegative.

The CDR3 DNA is TGTGCCAGCAGCTTAGAGAGGAACACTGAAGCTTTCTTT. It codes for CASSLERNTEAFF. V is TRBV7-2 and J is TRBJ1-1; D remains unclear. The CDR3 runs to 13 residues. Germline CDR1 reads SGHTA; CDR2 reads FQGNSA. Trimming shortened V by 1 base and J by 1 base, and 4 bases separated the two germline ends.